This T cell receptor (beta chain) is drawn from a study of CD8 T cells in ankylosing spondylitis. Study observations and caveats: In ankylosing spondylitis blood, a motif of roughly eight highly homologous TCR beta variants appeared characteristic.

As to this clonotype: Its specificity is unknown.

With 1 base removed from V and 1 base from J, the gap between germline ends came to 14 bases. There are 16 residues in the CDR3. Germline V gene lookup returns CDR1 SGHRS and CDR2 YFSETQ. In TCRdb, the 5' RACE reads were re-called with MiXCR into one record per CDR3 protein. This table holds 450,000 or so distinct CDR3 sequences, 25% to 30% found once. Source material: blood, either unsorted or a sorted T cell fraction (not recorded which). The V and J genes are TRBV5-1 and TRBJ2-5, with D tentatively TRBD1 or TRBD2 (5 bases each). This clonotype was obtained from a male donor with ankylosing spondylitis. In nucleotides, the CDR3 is TGCGCCAGCAGCTTGTCACCTGGGACGGGCCAAGAGACCCAGTACTTC. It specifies CASSLSPGTGQETQYF.